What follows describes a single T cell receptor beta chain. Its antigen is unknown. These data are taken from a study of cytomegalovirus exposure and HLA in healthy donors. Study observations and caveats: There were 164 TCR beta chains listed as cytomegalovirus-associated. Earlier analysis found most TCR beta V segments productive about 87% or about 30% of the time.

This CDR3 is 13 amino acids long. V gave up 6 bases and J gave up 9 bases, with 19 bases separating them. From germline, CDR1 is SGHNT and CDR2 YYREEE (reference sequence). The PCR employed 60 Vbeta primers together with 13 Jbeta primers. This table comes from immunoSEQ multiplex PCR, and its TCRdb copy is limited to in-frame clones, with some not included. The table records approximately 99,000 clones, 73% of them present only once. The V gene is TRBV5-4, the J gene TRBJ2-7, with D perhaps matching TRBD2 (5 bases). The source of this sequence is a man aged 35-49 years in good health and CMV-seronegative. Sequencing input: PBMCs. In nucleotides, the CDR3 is TGTGCCAGCACCCGCCTCGGGGTTCGCGGGCAGTACTTC. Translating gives CASTRLGVRGQYF.